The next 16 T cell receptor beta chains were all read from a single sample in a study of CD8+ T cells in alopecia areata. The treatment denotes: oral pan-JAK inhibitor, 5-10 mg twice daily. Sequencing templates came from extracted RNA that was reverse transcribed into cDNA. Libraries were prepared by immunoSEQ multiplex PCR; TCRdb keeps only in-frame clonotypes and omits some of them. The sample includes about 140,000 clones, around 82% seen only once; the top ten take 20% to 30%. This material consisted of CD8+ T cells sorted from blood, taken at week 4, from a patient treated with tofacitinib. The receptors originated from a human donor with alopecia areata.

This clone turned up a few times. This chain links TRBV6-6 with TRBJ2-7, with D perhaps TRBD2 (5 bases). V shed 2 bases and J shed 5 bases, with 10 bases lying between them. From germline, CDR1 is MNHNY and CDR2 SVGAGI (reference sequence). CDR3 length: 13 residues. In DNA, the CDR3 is TGTGCCAGCAGTTACAGCGGATCGGACGAGCAGTACTTC. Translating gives CASSYSGSDEQYF.

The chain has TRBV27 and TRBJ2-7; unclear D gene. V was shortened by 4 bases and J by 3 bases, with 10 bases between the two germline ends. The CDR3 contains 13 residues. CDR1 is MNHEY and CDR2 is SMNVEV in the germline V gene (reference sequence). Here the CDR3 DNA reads TGTGCCAGCAGTTGGGCTGTGGGCTACGAGCAGTACTTC. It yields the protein CASSWAVGYEQYF.

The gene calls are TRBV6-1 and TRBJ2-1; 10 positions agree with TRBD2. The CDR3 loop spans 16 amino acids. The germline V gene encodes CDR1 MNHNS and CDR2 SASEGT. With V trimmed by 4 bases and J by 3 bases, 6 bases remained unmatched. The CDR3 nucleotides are TGTGCCAGCAGTGCCCTAGCGGGGGCCTTCTACAATGAGCAGTTCTTC. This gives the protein CASSALAGAFYNEQFF.

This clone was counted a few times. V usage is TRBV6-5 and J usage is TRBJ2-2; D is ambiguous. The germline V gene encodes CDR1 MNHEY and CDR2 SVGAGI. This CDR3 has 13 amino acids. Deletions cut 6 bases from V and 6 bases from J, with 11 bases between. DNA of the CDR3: TGTGCCAGCAGCCCCCGATTTTCCGGGGAGCTGTTTTTT. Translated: CASSPRFSGELFF.

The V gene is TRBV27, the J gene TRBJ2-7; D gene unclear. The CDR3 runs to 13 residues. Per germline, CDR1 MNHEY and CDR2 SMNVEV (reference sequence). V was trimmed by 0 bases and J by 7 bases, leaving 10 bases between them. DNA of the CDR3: TGTGCCAGCAGTTTATCCCGAATGGGTGAGCAGTACTTC. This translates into CASSLSRMGEQYF.

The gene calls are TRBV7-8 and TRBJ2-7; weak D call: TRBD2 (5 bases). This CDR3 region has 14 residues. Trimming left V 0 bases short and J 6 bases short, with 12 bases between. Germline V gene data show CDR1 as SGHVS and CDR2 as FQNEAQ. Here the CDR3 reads CASSLAATGSEQYF. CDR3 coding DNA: TGTGCCAGCAGCTTAGCCGCGACGGGGTCCGAGCAGTACTTC.

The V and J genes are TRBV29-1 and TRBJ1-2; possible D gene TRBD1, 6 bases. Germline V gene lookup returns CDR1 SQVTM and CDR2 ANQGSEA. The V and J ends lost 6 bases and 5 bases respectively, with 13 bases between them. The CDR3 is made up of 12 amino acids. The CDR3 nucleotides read TGCAGCGTCAGTGGAGGGGGTTATGGCTACACCTTC. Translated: CSVSGGGYGYTF.

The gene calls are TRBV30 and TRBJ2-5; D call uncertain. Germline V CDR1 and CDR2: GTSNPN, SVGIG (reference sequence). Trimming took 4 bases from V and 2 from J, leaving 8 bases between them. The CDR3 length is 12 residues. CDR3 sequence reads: CAWNSNQETQYF. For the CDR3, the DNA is TGTGCCTGGAACTCTAATCAAGAGACCCAGTACTTC.

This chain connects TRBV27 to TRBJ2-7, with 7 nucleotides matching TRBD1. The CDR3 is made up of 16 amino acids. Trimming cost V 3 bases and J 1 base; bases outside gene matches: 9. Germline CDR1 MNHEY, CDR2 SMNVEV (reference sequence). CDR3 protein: CASSFLGTASSYEQYF. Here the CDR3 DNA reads TGTGCCAGCAGTTTCTTAGGGACAGCATCGTCCTACGAGCAGTACTTC.

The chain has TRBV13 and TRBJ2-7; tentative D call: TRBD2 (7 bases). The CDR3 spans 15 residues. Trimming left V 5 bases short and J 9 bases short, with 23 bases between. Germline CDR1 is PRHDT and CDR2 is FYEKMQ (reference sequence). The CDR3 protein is CASSAQEGGASAQYF. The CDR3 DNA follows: TGTGCCAGCAGCGCCCAGGAGGGGGGGGCTTCAGCGCAGTACTTC.

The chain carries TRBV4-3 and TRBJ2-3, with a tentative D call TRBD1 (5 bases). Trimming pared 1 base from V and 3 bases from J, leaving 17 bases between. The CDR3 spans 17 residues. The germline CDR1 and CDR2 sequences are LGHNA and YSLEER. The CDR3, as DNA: TGCGCCAGCAGCCAAGGGGCATACGCGACAGATACAGATACGCAGTATTTT. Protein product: CASSQGAYATDTDTQYF.

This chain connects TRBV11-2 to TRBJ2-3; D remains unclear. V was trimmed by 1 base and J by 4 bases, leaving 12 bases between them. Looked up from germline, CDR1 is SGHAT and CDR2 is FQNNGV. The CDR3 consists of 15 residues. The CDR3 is CASSLGVVYPDTQYF. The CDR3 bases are TGTGCCAGCAGCTTAGGGGTCGTCTATCCAGATACGCAGTATTTT.

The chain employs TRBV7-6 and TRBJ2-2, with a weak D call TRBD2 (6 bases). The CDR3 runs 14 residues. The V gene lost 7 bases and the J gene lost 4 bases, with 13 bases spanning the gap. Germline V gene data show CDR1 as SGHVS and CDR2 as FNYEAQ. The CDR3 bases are TGTGCCAGCACCCCGGGACTGAGCACCGGGGAGCTGTTTTTT. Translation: CASTPGLSTGELFF.

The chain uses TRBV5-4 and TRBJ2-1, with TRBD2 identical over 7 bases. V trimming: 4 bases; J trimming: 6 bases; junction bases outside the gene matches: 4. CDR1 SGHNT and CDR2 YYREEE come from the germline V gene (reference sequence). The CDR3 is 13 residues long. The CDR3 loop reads CASSLTSSNEQFF. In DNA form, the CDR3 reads TGTGCCAGCAGCCTGACTAGCTCCAATGAGCAGTTCTTC.

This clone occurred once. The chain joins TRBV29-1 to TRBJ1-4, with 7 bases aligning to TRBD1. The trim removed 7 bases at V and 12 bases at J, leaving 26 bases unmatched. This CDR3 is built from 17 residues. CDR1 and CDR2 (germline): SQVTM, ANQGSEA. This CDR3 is CSAETVKTGRESAELFF. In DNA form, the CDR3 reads TGCAGCGCCGAGACCGTAAAGACAGGGCGCGAAAGTGCGGAACTGTTTTTT.

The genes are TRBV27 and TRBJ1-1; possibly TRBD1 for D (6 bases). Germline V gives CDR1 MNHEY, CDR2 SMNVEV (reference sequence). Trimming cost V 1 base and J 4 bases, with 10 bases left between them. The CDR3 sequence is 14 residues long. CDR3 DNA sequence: TGTGCCAGCAGTTTATTCGGGGGGCCCACTGAAGCTTTCTTT. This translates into CASSLFGGPTEAFF.